A single sample gave rise to the 9 T cell receptor beta chains below, sequenced in a study of CD8 T cells in ankylosing spondylitis. Study findings and constraints: Blood from ankylosing spondylitis patients appeared to carry a characteristic roughly eight-variant TCR beta motif.

The antigens these receptors bind are not known. TCRdb reanalysed the 5' RACE reads using MiXCR and keeps one entry per CDR3 protein. The sample carries more than 600,000 distinct CDR3 sequences, around 17% recorded once. The sequenced sample was blood, either unsorted or a sorted T cell fraction (not recorded which). These TCRs come from a male donor with ankylosing spondylitis.

The genes are TRBV11-2 and TRBJ2-1; D may be TRBD1 (6 bases). Deletions cut 5 bases from V and 5 bases from J, with 22 bases between. In germline, CDR1 is SGHAT, CDR2 FQNNGV. This CDR3 has 17 amino acids. CDR3 sequence: CASSPGRSGQRNNEQFF. CDR3 nucleotide sequence: TGTGCCAGCAGCCCCGGTAGGTCCGGACAGAGGAACAATGAGCAGTTCTTC.

The chain carries TRBV29-1 and TRBJ2-5; 11 nucleotides line up with TRBD2. CDR1 and CDR2 (germline): SQVTM, ANQGSEA. CDR3 length equals 16 residues. Unmatched junction bases numbered 5, after V lost 1 base and J lost 1 base. The CDR3 nucleotides read TGCAGCGTTGAAGGGAGTAGCGGGAGGGCCCAAGAGACCCAGTACTTC. Residues: CSVEGSSGRAQETQYF.

This clonotype was detected a few times. The chain joins TRBV12-3 or TRBV12-4 to TRBJ2-4, with TRBD2 as a possible D gene (5 bases). Trimming removed 6 bases from V and 2 bases from J, with 11 bases in between. The CDR3 runs 14 residues. CDR3 sequence reads: CASSRGNSKNIQYF. CDR3 in DNA: TGTGCCAGCAGCAGAGGGAATTCCAAAAACATTCAGTACTTC.

The V and J genes are TRBV4-1 and TRBJ2-2; 8 bases match TRBD1. The CDR3 covers 16 residues. Germline values: CDR1 MGHRA, CDR2 YSYEKL. Trimming cost V 1 base and J 3 bases; bases outside gene matches: 4. The CDR3 DNA reads TGCGCCAGCAGCCAAGTCGCACAGGGGGACACCGGGGAGCTGTTTTTT. Its translation: CASSQVAQGDTGELFF.

This clonotype was picked up a small number of times. The J gene is TRBJ1-1, the V gene TRBV12-3 or TRBV12-4; the D is unclear. V lost 2 bases, J lost 8 bases, and 12 bases lay in between. The CDR3 covers 13 residues. The CDR3 region is CASSLLGRSEAFF. The CDR3 coding sequence is TGTGCCAGCAGTTTATTAGGTCGGAGCGAAGCTTTCTTT.

This clonotype was seen only once. The chain recombines TRBV2 with TRBJ1-5; D not resolved. Germline lookup yields CDR1 SNHLY and CDR2 FYNNEI. The germline V and J ends were trimmed by 7 bases and 1 base, with 11 bases remaining between them. CDR3 length: 14 amino acids. This CDR3 is CASTGLGSNQPQHF. CDR3 nucleotides: TGTGCCAGCACCGGGCTCGGGAGCAATCAGCCCCAGCATTTT.

This clonotype was recorded a few times. The rearrangement uses TRBV5-1 and TRBJ2-3; 15 nucleotides align to TRBD2. The germline V gene has CDR1 SGHRS and CDR2 YFSETQ. The CDR3 has 17 amino acids. V was pared by 3 bases and J by 1 base, with 3 bases of the junction left unmatched. CDR3 coding DNA: TGCGCCAGCAGCTGGACTAGCGGGAGGGCCGGCACAGATACGCAGTATTTT. Protein sequence: CASSWTSGRAGTDTQYF.

This clonotype has a handful of counts. This CDR3 reads CASSSDLDRAPREGSDSGYTF. CDR3 coding DNA: TGTGCCAGCAGCTCAGACTTAGATCGGGCCCCCAGGGAAGGATCGGACTCCGGCTACACCTTC. The chain couples TRBV11-1 to TRBJ1-2; D might be TRBD1 (5 bases). Germline CDR1 and CDR2: SGHAT and FQDESV (reference sequence). With 4 bases removed from V and 8 bases from J, the gap between germline ends came to 38 bases. The CDR3 covers 21 residues.

The J gene is TRBJ2-2, the V gene TRBV7-8, with 9 bases aligning to TRBD1. The CDR3 spans 16 residues. The junction had 10 bases not matched to a gene; V was cut back by 5 bases and J by 6 bases. The germline CDR1 and CDR2 sequences are SGHVS and FQNEAQ. The CDR3 here is CASSPSGQGGPGELFF. The CDR3, as DNA: TGTGCCAGCAGCCCATCGGGACAGGGTGGACCCGGGGAGCTGTTTTTT.